Sequencing of this TCR beta chain was carried out in a study of blood T cell repertoires in COVID-19. Study in general: PBMCs, B-cell-depleted T cells, or T cells provided the cDNA or gDNA that made up the material.

Per the germline V gene, CDR1 is SGHVS and CDR2 is FQNEAQ. The trim removed 5 bases at V and 7 bases at J, leaving 15 bases unmatched. The CDR3 runs 17 residues. Per the study methods: Estimation of nucleated cell counts relied on the amplification of reference gene primers. Sequencing used immunoSEQ multiplex PCR; TCRdb keeps in-frame clones, though not all of them. That table furnishes V, J and clone size, whereas the DNA furnished D and trimming. The sample holds approximately 260,000 clones, roughly 89% seen once. The sequenced sample consisted of peripheral blood. The TCR comes from a man aged 50 to 60 with acute or convalescent COVID-19. The chain links TRBV7-8 to TRBJ1-4, with TRBD1 identical over 8 bases. CDR3 protein: CASSRRQGRVVGEKLFF. CDR3 in DNA: TGTGCCAGCAGCCGCCGACAGGGGCGGGTAGTTGGTGAAAAACTGTTTTTT.